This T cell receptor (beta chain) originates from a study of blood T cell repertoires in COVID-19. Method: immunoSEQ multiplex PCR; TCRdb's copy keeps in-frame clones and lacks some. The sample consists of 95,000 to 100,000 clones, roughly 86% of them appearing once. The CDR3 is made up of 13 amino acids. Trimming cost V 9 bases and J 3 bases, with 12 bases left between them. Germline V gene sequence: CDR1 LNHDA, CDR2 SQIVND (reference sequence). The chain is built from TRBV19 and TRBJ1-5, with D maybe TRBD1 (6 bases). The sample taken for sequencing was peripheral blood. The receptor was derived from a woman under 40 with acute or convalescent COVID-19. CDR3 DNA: TGTGCCAGCAAGGGGGGGAACAATCAGCCCCAGCATTTT. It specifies CASKGGNNQPQHF.